The sequence of this TCR beta chain was determined in a study of cytomegalovirus exposure and HLA in healthy donors. CDR1 SGHAT and CDR2 FQNNGV come from the germline V gene. V was clipped by 6 bases and J by 3 bases; unmatched bases: 8. CDR3 length: 15 amino acids. Concerning this clone itself: Its matching antigen is unknown.

Study results and caveats: The tendency of first-cohort TCR clusters to co-occur in the roughly 130 validation repertoires emerged from a later analysis. A few CMV-associated chains proved CMV antigen-specific in vitro.

The assay was immunoSEQ multiplex PCR, and TCRdb's table has in-frame clones only and misses some. The table lists tens of thousands of clones, about 91% of them singletons, with roughly 3.1% in the top ten. This receptor was taken from a man between 18 and 29 years old in good health and CMV-seronegative. J is TRBJ1-5 and V is TRBV11-2; 7 bases match TRBD1. The sample consisted of PBMCs. CDR3 coding DNA: TGTGCCAGCAGGCTACCGGGACAGATCAATCAGCCCCAGCATTTT. It codes for CASRLPGQINQPQHF.